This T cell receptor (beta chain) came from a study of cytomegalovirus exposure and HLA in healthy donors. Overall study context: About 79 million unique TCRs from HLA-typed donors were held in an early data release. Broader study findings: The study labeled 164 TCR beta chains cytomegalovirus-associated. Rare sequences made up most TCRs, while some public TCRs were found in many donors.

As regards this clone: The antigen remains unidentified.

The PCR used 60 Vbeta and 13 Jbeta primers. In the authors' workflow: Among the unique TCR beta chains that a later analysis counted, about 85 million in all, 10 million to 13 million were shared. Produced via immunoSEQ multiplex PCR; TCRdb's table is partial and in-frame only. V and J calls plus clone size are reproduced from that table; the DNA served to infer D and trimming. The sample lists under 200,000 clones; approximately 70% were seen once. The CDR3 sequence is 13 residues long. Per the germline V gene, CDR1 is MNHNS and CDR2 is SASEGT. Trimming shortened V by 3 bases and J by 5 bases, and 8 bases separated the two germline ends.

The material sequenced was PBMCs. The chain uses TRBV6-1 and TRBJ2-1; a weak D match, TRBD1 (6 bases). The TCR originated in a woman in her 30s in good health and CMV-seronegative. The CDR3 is CASSDGQNNEQFF. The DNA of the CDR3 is TGTGCCAGCAGTGATGGACAGAACAATGAGCAGTTCTTC.